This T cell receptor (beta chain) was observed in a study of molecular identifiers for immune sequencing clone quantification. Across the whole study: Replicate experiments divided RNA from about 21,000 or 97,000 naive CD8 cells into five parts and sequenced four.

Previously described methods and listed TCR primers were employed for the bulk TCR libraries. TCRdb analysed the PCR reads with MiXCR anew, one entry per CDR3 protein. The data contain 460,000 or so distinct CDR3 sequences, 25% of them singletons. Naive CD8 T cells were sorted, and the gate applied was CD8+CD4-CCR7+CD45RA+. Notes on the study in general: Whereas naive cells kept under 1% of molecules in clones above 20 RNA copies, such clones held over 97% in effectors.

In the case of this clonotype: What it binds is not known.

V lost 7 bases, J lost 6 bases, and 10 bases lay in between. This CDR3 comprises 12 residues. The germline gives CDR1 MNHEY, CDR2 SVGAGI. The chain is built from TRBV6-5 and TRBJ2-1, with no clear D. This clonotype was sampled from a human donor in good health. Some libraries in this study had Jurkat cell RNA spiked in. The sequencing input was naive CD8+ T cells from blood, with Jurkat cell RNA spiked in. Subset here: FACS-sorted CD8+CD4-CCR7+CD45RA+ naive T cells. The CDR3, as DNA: TGTGCCAGCACCGTCGACTTCAATGAGCAGTTCTTC. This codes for CASTVDFNEQFF.